Below, 12 T cell receptor beta chains from the same sample are listed, as sequenced in a study of fetal regulatory T cell absence and autoimmunity. The method was immunoSEQ multiplex PCR; TCRdb's version includes in-frame clones alone and lacks a portion of them. Of 85,000 to 100,000 clones in the sample, 72% were seen once. The sequenced sample consisted of pancreas tissue. These TCRs come from a male donor with IPEX syndrome.

J is TRBJ2-1 and V is TRBV5-6; D gene unclear. The CDR3 length is 16 residues. In germline, CDR1 is SGHDT, CDR2 YYEEEE. Trimming pared 1 base from V and 0 bases from J, leaving 11 bases between. For the CDR3, the DNA is TGTGCCAGCAGCTTGCCCCTTCCTAGCTCCTACAATGAGCAGTTCTTC. Translated, it gives CASSLPLPSSYNEQFF.

In its sample, this clone was seen a few times. The CDR3: CASLDRATYEQYF. CDR3 nucleotides: TGTGCCAGCCTTGACAGGGCAACCTACGAGCAGTACTTC. The chain joins TRBV27 to TRBJ2-7; 7 nucleotides agree with TRBD1. Per the germline V gene, CDR1 is MNHEY and CDR2 is SMNVEV (reference sequence). With V trimmed by 8 bases and J by 2 bases, 6 bases remained unmatched. The CDR3 is 13 residues long.

This chain connects TRBV25-1 to TRBJ2-7, with D uncertain. This CDR3 region has 17 residues. Germline V gene data show CDR1 as MGHDK and CDR2 as SYGVNS. Trimming removed 1 base at V and 0 bases at J, with 16 bases between. CDR3 residues: CASSEFFQDRASYEQYF. The CDR3 nucleotides are TGTGCCAGCAGTGAATTTTTCCAGGATAGGGCCTCCTACGAGCAGTACTTC.

This rearrangement joins TRBV12-5 to TRBJ1-5; a possible D gene is TRBD1 (5 bases). CDR1 is LGHNT, CDR2 FRNRAP, per germline. This CDR3 is built from 16 residues. The germline V and J ends were trimmed by 5 bases and 5 bases, with 19 bases remaining between them. As DNA, the CDR3 is TGTGCTAGTGGTCTGCGAAGGGGCAATCTGGATCAGCCCCAGCATTTT. It encodes CASGLRRGNLDQPQHF.

The CDR3 region is CASSASWGVSNTEAFF. The CDR3 bases are TGTGCCAGCAGTGCCTCTTGGGGGGTTTCGAACACTGAAGCTTTCTTT. V usage is TRBV27 and J usage is TRBJ1-1, with D maybe TRBD1 (5 bases). Germline loops: CDR1 MNHEY, CDR2 SMNVEV (reference sequence). Trimming took off 5 bases at V and 1 base at J, with 17 bases between the two ends. CDR3 size: 16 residues.

This clone was counted once. The chain links TRBV4-3 to TRBJ2-1; TRBD2 agrees at 12 bases. Germline trimming cut 3 bases from V and 4 bases from J; bases unmatched to any gene: 7. The CDR3 is 17 residues long. Germline V gene data show CDR1 as LGHNA and CDR2 as YSLEER. This CDR3 reads CASSHTPLAGGYNEQFF. For the CDR3, the DNA is TGCGCCAGCAGCCATACCCCTCTAGCGGGGGGGTACAATGAGCAGTTCTTC.

The V gene is TRBV2, the J gene TRBJ1-2; D remains unclear. The germline V gene has CDR1 SNHLY and CDR2 FYNNEI. V was clipped by 7 bases and J by 1 base, with 13 bases between them. CDR3 size: 14 residues. DNA of the CDR3: TGTGCCAGCACCGAGATTCGGCGTAACTATGGCTACACCTTC. Protein sequence: CASTEIRRNYGYTF.

A word on this clone: Other nucleotide sequences from this sample produce the same CDR3. This chain joins TRBV10-3 and TRBJ1-2; 8 nucleotides line up with TRBD1. V gave up 6 bases and J gave up 4 bases; unmatched junction bases: 1. Germline assignment: CDR1 ENHRY and CDR2 SYGVKD. This CDR3 has 12 amino acids. CDR3 DNA: TGTGCCATCAGCGACAGGGGCTATGGCTACACCTTC. Translated, it gives CAISDRGYGYTF.

This chain links TRBV5-6 with TRBJ1-6; D unresolved. Trimming cost V 0 bases and J 5 bases, with 18 bases left between them. There are 18 residues in the CDR3. Germline V gene data show CDR1 as SGHDT and CDR2 as YYEEEE. The chain's CDR3 is CASSLGPVSMAHNSPLHF. The CDR3 bases are TGTGCCAGCAGCTTGGGCCCCGTCTCAATGGCCCATAATTCACCCCTCCACTTT.

This clone showed up just once. The gene calls are TRBV10-1 and TRBJ1-3; 10 bases are a match to TRBD1. This CDR3 has 17 residues. V shed 0 bases, J shed 3 bases, and the junction held 5 bases outside the gene matches. Germline-derived CDR1 and CDR2 are WNHNN and SYGVQD (reference sequence). The CDR3 sequence: CASSESGGQGNGNTIYF. For the CDR3, the DNA is TGCGCCAGCAGTGAGTCAGGGGGACAGGGGAATGGAAACACCATATATTTT.

The chain has TRBV5-1 and TRBJ1-2; 7 bases are shared with TRBD1. V shed 8 bases, J shed 3 bases, and the junction held 13 bases outside the gene matches. Germline V gives CDR1 SGHRS, CDR2 YFSETQ. The CDR3 has 15 amino acids. CDR3 DNA: TGCGCCAGACCCCCAGACAGGGAAAATGACTATGGCTACACCTTC. Translating gives CARPPDRENDYGYTF.

This chain uses TRBV7-9 with TRBJ1-4; D might be TRBD1 (5 bases). Trimming removed 7 bases at V and 7 bases at J, with 13 bases between. The V gene's germline CDR1 is SEHNR and CDR2 FQNEAQ (reference sequence). This CDR3 spans 13 amino acids. The CDR3 DNA reads TGTGCCAGCAACTCCGGGACCCCTGAAAAACTGTTTTTT. It translates to CASNSGTPEKLFF.